The rows below give T cell receptor beta chains drawn from one sample of a study of T cell responses to AZD1222 COVID-19 vaccine. Libraries were prepared by immunoSEQ multiplex PCR; TCRdb keeps only in-frame clonotypes and omits some of them. The sample consists of roughly 160,000 clones, less than 95% of them appearing once. Specimen: peripheral blood, collected on day 0 of AZD1222 vaccination. These receptors all stem from an adult in good health. Both conserved end residues are part of each CDR3. Fields, in order: J gene, V gene, CDR3 protein.

j_gene: TRBJ2-2; v_gene: TRBV2; CDR3aa: CASLMGTVNTGELFF
j_gene: TRBJ1-6; v_gene: TRBV18; CDR3aa: CASSDRDRDNSPLHF
j_gene: TRBJ2-3; v_gene: TRBV20-1; CDR3aa: CSARGSKGGLF
j_gene: TRBJ2-7; v_gene: TRBV6-2/TRBV6-3; CDR3aa: CASSNASPSEQYF
j_gene: TRBJ1-3; v_gene: TRBV18; CDR3aa: CASSPPTAGNTIYF
j_gene: TRBJ1-5; v_gene: TRBV6-1; CDR3aa: CASSEAQWGNQPQHF
j_gene: TRBJ1-1; v_gene: TRBV4-2; CDR3aa: CASSPGRQAMNTEAFF
j_gene: TRBJ1-1; v_gene: TRBV6-5; CDR3aa: CASSPQGRNTEAFF
j_gene: TRBJ1-1; v_gene: TRBV19; CDR3aa: CASSGTGLYFEAFF
j_gene: TRBJ2-7; v_gene: TRBV9; CDR3aa: CASSVGTGGPYEQYF
j_gene: TRBJ1-5; v_gene: TRBV16; CDR3aa: CASSLNAGVWRPQHF
j_gene: TRBJ1-5; v_gene: TRBV6-5; CDR3aa: CASSYIWGNNQPQHF
j_gene: TRBJ2-7; v_gene: TRBV5-6; CDR3aa: CASSLRRNEQYF
j_gene: TRBJ1-1; v_gene: TRBV6-2/TRBV6-3; CDR3aa: CASSYLETGTAEAFF
j_gene: TRBJ1-3; v_gene: TRBV7-6; CDR3aa: CASSTRLAGLSGNTIYF
j_gene: TRBJ1-1; v_gene: TRBV7-8; CDR3aa: CASSAGITAGDNTEAFF
j_gene: TRBJ1-2; v_gene: TRBV29-1; CDR3aa: CSVVQANYGYTF
j_gene: TRBJ2-5; v_gene: TRBV7-9; CDR3aa: CASSPRLADKETQYF
j_gene: TRBJ1-2; v_gene: TRBV7-9; CDR3aa: CASSLALSSDYGYTF
j_gene: TRBJ1-2; v_gene: TRBV18; CDR3aa: CASSPGRDNYGYTF
j_gene: TRBJ1-1; v_gene: TRBV10-2; CDR3aa: CASRTNGGTEAFF
j_gene: TRBJ2-1; v_gene: TRBV7-2; CDR3aa: CASSASGSSYNEQFF
j_gene: TRBJ1-2; v_gene: TRBV5-4; CDR3aa: CASSPYTIHYGYTF
j_gene: TRBJ1-2; v_gene: TRBV10-1; CDR3aa: CASEPDRAKKIYGYTF
j_gene: TRBJ2-5; v_gene: TRBV28; CDR3aa: CASSLGGGAKETQYF
j_gene: TRBJ1-2; v_gene: TRBV4-2; CDR3aa: CASSNRDRGQRDYGYTF
j_gene: TRBJ1-5; v_gene: TRBV19; CDR3aa: CASSMDRYQPQHF
j_gene: TRBJ2-2; v_gene: TRBV29-1; CDR3aa: CSVEFLGAEAGELFF
j_gene: TRBJ2-5; v_gene: TRBV5-4; CDR3aa: CASSLNLQETQYF
j_gene: TRBJ2-1; v_gene: TRBV6-4; CDR3aa: CASSDPSAGSYNEQFF
j_gene: TRBJ1-1; v_gene: TRBV19; CDR3aa: CATPSAGKPKNTEAFF
j_gene: TRBJ2-7; v_gene: TRBV7-8; CDR3aa: CASSLTPQGVGYEQYF
j_gene: TRBJ1-1; v_gene: TRBV28; CDR3aa: CASSLHTPNTEAFF
j_gene: TRBJ1-2; v_gene: TRBV2; CDR3aa: CASREEGYTF
j_gene: TRBJ2-1; v_gene: TRBV7-9; CDR3aa: CASSLWLAGGLYNEQFF
j_gene: TRBJ1-1; v_gene: TRBV5-1; CDR3aa: CASRFDTTEAFF
j_gene: TRBJ1-2; v_gene: TRBV27; CDR3aa: CASSLHAEGGYGYTF
j_gene: TRBJ1-1; v_gene: TRBV20-1; CDR3aa: CSARGGPGLFF
j_gene: TRBJ2-7; v_gene: TRBV7-2; CDR3aa: CASSLEWPGPYEQYF
j_gene: TRBJ2-7; v_gene: TRBV3-1/TRBV3-2; CDR3aa: CASSHAGAYEQYF
j_gene: TRBJ1-6; v_gene: TRBV7-2; CDR3aa: CASSSRDRGYNSPLHF
j_gene: TRBJ1-5; v_gene: TRBV6-2/TRBV6-3; CDR3aa: CASSQGQPQHF